This T cell receptor beta chain is from a study of shared clonotypes between healthy human individuals. Study-wide context: Researchers assigned three CD4 naive, three CD4 memory, two CD8 naive and one CD8 memory plate to each donor.

About this clone itself: The antigen is undetermined.

General study findings and limits: Expectations were that clonotype sharing among donors would be affected by sequencing depth.

Here immunoSEQ multiplex PCR was the method, and the copy in TCRdb shows in-frame clones only, minus some. The data hold millions of clones, with 85% to 95% observed a single time. The V gene's germline CDR1 is MNHEY and CDR2 SVGAGI. V lost 5 bases and J lost 6; bases outside the gene matches: 3. This CDR3 contains 15 residues. The specimen sequenced was naive CD4+ T cells sorted from blood. Documented subset: CD45RA+ positively selected. This TCR was recovered from a young man in good health. The rearrangement uses TRBV6-5 and TRBJ2-1, with 14 bases identical to TRBD2. CDR3 protein: CASSHGTSGSNEQFF. CDR3 DNA sequence: TGTGCCAGCAGTCACGGGACTAGCGGGAGCAATGAGCAGTTCTTC.